The subject of this entry is one T cell receptor beta chain. Its antigen is unidentified. Some clones are missing from TCRdb's copy, which holds only in-frame ones; the method was immunoSEQ multiplex PCR. The sample lists about 250,000 clones, roughly 87% occurring once. This sample is drawn from a study of cytomegalovirus exposure and HLA in healthy donors. The study's findings and limits: Reports indicated that the classifier achieved high specificity and sensitivity in diagnosing cytomegalovirus status.

The CDR3 consists of 16 residues. Trimming at V came to 3 bases and at J to 1 base, leaving 4 bases not matched to a gene. The germline CDR1 and CDR2 sequences are SGHAT and FQNNGV. The sequence came from a man aged 18 to 35 in good health and CMV-seropositive. The sequenced material came from PBMCs. The chain employs TRBV11-2 and TRBJ2-7; 12 bases fit TRBD2. CDR3 nucleotides: TGTGCCAGCAGCTTCTCACTAGCGGGAGGTTCCTACGAGCAGTACTTC. Its translation: CASSFSLAGGSYEQYF.